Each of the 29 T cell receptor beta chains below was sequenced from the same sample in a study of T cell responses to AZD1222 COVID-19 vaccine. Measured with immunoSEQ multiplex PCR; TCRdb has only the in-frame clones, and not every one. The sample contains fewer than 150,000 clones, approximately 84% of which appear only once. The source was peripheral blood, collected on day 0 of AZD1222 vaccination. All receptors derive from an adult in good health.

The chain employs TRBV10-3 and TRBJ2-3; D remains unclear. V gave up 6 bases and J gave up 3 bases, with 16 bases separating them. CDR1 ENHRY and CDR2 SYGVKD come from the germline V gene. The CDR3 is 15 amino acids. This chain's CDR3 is CAIRDHSTTTDTQYF. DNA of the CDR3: TGTGCCATCAGGGACCACTCCACTACGACAGATACGCAGTATTTT.

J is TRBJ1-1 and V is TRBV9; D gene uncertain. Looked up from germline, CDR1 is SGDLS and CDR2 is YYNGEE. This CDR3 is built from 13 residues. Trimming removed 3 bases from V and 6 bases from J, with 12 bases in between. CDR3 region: CASSEGVLPEAFF. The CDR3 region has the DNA TGTGCCAGCAGCGAGGGAGTTTTGCCTGAAGCTTTCTTT. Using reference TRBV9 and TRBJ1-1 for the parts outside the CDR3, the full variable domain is DSGVTQTPKHLITATGQRVTLRCSPRSGDLSVYWYQQSLDQGLQFLIQYYNGEERAKGNILERFSAQQFPDLHSELNLSSLELGDSALYFCASSEGVLPEAFFGQGTRLTVV.

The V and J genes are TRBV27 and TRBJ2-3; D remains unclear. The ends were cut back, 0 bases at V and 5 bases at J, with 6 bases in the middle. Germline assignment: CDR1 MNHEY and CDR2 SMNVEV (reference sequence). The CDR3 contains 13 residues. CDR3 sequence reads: CASSLSIKDTQYF. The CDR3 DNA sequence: TGTGCCAGCAGTTTATCGATTAAAGATACGCAGTATTTT.

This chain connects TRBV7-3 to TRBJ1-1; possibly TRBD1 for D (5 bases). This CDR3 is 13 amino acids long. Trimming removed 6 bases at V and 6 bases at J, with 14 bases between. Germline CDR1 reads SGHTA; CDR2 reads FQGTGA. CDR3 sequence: CASSLGRLAEAFF. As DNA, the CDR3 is TGTGCCAGCAGTTTGGGACGGTTGGCTGAAGCTTTCTTT.

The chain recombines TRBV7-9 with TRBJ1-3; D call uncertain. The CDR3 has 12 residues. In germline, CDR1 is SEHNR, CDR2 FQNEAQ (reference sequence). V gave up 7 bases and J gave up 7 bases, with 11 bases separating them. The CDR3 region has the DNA TGTGCCAGCATACCCGCTTTCAACACCATATATTTT. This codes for CASIPAFNTIYF. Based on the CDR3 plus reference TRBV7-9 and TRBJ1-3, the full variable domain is DTGVSQNPRHKITKRGQNVTFRCDPISEHNRLYWYRQTLGQGPEFLTYFQNEAQLEKSRLLSDRFSAERPKGSFSTLEIQRTEQGDSAMYLCASIPAFNTIYFGEGSWLTVV.

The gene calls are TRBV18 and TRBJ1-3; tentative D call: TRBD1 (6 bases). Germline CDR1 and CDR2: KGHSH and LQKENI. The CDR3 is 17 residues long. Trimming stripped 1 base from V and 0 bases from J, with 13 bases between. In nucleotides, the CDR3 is TGTGCCAGCTCACCACTCGCGGGGGCCAACTCTGGAAACACCATATATTTT. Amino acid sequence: CASSPLAGANSGNTIYF.

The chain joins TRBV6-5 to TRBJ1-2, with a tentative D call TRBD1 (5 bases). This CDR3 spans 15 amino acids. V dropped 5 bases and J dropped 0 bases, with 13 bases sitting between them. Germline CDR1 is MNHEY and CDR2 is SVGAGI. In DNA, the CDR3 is TGTGCCAGCAGTCCCCGGGGCGGGGCTAACTATGGCTACACCTTC. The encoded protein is CASSPRGGANYGYTF.

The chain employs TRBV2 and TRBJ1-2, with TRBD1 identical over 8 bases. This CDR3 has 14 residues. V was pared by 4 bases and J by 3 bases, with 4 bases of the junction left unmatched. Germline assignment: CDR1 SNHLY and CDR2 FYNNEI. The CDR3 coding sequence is TGTGCCAGCAGTGTAGGACAGGGTTACTATGGCTACACCTTC. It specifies CASSVGQGYYGYTF. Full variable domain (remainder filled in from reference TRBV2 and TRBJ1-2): EPEVTQTPSHQVTQMGQEVILRCVPISNHLYFYWYRQILGQKVEFLVSFYNNEISEKSEIFDDQFSVERPDGSNFTLKIRSTKLEDSAMYFCASSVGQGYYGYTFGSGTRLTVV.

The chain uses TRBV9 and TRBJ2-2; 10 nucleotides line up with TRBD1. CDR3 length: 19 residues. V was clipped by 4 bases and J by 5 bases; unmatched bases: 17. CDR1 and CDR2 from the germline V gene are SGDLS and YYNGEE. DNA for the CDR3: TGTGCCAGCAGCCGAGGTGGAAGAGGGACAGGGGTAGGAACCGGGGAGCTGTTTTTT. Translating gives CASSRGGRGTGVGTGELFF. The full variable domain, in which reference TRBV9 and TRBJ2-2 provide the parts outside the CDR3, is DSGVTQTPKHLITATGQRVTLRCSPRSGDLSVYWYQQSLDQGLQFLIQYYNGEERAKGNILERFSAQQFPDLHSELNLSSLELGDSALYFCASSRGGRGTGVGTGELFFGEGSRLTVL.

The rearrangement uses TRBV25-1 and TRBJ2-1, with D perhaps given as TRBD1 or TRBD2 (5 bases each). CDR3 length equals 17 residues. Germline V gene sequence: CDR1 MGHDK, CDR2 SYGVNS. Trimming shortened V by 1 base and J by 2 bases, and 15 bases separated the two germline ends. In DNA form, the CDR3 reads TGTGCCAGCAGTGAATCCGAGGGGCGGAAAGCCTACAATGAGCAGTTCTTC. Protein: CASSESEGRKAYNEQFF.

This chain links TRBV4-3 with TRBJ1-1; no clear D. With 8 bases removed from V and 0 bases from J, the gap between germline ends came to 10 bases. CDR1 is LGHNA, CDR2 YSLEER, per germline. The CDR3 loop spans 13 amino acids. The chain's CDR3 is CASRFSMNTEAFF. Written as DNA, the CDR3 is TGCGCCAGCCGGTTCAGCATGAACACTGAAGCTTTCTTT.

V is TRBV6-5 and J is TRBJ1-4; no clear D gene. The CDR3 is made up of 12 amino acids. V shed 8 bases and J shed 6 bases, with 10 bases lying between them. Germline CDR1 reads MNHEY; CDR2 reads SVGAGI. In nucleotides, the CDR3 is TGTGCCAGCCGGGGAGGAGATGAAAAACTGTTTTTT. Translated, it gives CASRGGDEKLFF.

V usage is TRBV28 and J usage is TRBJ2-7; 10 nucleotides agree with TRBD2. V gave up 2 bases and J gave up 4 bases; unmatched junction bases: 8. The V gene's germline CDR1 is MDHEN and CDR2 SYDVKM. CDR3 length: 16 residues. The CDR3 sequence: CASSLVASGRGYEQYF. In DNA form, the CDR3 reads TGTGCCAGCAGTTTAGTGGCTAGCGGGAGAGGGTACGAGCAGTACTTC.

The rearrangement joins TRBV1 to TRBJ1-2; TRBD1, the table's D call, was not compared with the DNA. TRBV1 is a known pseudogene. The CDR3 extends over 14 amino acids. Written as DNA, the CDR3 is TGCACCAGCAGCCCTCGACAGGGTAGGTATGGCTACACCTTC. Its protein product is CTSSPRQGRYGYTF.

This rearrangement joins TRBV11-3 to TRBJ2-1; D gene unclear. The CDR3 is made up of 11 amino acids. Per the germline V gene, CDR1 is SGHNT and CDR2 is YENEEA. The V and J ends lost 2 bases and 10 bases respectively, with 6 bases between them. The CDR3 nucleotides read TGTGCCAGCAGCTTAAAGACAGAGCAGTTCTTC. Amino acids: CASSLKTEQFF. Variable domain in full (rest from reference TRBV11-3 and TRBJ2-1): EAGVVQSPRYKIIEKKQPVAFWCNPISGHNTLYWYLQNLGQGPELLIRYENEEAVDDSQLPKDRFSAERLKGVDSTLKIQPAELGDSAVYLCASSLKTEQFFGPGTRLTVL.

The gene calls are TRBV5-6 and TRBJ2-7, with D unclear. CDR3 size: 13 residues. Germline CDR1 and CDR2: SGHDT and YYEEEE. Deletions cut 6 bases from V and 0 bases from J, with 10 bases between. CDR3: CASNLLNSYEQYF. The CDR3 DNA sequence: TGTGCCAGCAACCTGTTGAACTCCTACGAGCAGTACTTC.

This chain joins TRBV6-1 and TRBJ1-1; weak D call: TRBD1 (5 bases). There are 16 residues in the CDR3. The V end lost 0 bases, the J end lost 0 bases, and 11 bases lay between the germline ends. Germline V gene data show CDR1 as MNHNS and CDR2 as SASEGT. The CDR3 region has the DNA TGTGCCAGCAGTGAAGCACCGGGACGGCTGAACACTGAAGCTTTCTTT. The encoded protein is CASSEAPGRLNTEAFF.

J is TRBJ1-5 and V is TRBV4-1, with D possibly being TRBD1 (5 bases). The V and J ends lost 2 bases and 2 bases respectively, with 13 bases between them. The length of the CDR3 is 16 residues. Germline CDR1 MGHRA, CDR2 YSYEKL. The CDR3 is CASSQRGVRGNQPQHF. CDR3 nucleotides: TGCGCCAGCAGCCAACGGGGCGTGAGGGGCAATCAGCCCCAGCATTTT.

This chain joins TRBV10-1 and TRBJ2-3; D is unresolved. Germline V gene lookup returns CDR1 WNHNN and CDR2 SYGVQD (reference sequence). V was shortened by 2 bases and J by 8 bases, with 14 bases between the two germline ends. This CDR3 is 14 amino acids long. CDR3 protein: CASSEGLTHGTQYF. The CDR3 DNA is TGCGCCAGCAGTGAGGGGCTGACCCATGGTACGCAGTATTTT.

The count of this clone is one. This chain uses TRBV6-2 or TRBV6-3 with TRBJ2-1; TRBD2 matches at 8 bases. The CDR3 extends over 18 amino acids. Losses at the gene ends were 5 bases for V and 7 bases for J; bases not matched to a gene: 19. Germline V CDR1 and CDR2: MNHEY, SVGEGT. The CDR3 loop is CASSQGLARRKGDNEQFF. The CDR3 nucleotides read TGTGCCAGCAGTCAAGGACTAGCTAGGAGAAAAGGTGATAATGAGCAGTTCTTC.

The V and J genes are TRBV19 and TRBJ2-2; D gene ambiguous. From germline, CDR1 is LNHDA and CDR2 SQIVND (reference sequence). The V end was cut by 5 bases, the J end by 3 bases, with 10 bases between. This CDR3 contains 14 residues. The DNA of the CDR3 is TGTGCCAGTAGTCCCTATGGATACACCGGGGAGCTGTTTTTT. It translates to CASSPYGYTGELFF.

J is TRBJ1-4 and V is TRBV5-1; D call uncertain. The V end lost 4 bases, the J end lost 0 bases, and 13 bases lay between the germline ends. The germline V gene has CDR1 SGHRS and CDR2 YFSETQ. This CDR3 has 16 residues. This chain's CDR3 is CASSQNPPATNEKLFF. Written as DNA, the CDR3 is TGCGCCAGCAGCCAGAATCCGCCGGCAACTAATGAAAAACTGTTTTTT.

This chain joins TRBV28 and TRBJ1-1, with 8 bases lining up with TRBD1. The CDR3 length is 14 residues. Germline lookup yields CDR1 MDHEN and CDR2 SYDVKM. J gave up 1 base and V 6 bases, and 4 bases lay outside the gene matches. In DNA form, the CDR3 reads TGTGCCAGCAGACCCGGGACAGGGAACACTGAAGCTTTCTTT. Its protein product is CASRPGTGNTEAFF.

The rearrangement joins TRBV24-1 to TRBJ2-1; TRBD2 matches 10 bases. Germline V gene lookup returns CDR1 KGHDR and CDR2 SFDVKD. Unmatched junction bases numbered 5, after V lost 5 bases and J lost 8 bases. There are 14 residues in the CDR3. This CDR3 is CATSGERGGDEQFF. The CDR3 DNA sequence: TGTGCCACCAGTGGTGAGCGGGGGGGCGATGAGCAGTTCTTC.

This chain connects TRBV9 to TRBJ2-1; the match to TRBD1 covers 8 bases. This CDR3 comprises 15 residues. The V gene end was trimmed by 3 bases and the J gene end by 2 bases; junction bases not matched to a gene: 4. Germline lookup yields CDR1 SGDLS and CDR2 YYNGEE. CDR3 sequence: CASSARTGTYNEQFF. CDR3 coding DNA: TGTGCCAGCAGCGCCAGGACAGGGACCTACAATGAGCAGTTCTTC.

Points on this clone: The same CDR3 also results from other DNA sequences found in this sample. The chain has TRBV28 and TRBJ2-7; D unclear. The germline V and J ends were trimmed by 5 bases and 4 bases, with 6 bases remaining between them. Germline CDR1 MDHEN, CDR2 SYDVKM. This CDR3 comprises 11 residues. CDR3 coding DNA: TGTGCCAGCAGTCTTAGGTACGAGCAGTACTTC. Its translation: CASSLRYEQYF.

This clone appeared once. Here the CDR3 DNA reads TGTGCCGGCAAACTGGGGGGAGCGGATCCTAACTCCTACGAGCAGTACTTC. Its translation: CAGKLGGADPNSYEQYF. This sequence joins TRBV30 and TRBJ2-7; possibly TRBD2 for D (6 bases). This CDR3 is 17 amino acids long. V gave up 8 bases and J gave up 0 bases, with 26 bases separating them. Per the germline V gene, CDR1 is GTSNPN and CDR2 is SVGIG (reference sequence).

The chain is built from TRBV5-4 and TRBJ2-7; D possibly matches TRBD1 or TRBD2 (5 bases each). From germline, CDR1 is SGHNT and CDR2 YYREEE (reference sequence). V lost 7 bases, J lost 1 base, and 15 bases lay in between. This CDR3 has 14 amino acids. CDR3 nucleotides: TGTGCCAGCCATACTAGAGGGGATTCCTACGAGCAGTACTTC. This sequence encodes CASHTRGDSYEQYF.

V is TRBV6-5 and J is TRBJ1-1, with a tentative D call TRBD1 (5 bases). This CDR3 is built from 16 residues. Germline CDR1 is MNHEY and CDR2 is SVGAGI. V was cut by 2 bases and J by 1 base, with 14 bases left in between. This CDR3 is CASSYATRVENTEAFF. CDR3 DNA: TGTGCCAGCAGTTACGCAACCAGGGTTGAGAACACTGAAGCTTTCTTT.